This T cell receptor beta chain was captured by sequencing in a study of blood T cell repertoires in COVID-19. Some clones are missing from TCRdb's copy, which holds only in-frame ones; the method was immunoSEQ multiplex PCR. The profile shows 50,000 to 60,000 clones, roughly 90% of them singletons. The CDR3 spans 15 residues. Looked up from germline, CDR1 is SGHRS and CDR2 is YFSETQ. The germline V and J ends were trimmed by 4 bases and 0 bases, with 13 bases remaining between them. The source is a man between 60 and 75 years old with active COVID-19. The sample taken for sequencing was peripheral blood. The gene calls are TRBV5-1 and TRBJ1-1; possible D gene TRBD1, 5 bases. The CDR3 region has the DNA TGCGCCAGCAGCGCCCGGACATACATGAACACTGAAGCTTTCTTT. Translating it yields CASSARTYMNTEAFF.